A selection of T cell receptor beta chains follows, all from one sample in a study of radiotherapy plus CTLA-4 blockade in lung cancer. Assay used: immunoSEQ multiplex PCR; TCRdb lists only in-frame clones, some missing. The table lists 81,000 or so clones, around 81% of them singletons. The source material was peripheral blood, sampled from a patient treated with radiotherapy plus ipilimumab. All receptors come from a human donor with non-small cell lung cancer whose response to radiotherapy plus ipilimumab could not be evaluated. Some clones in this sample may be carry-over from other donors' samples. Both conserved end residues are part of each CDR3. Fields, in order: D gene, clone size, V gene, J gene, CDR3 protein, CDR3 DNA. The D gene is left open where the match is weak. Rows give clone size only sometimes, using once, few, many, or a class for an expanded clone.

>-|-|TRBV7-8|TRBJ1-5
CASSFPRDTSSNQPQHF
TGTGCCAGCAGCTTTCCCCGAGACACTTCTAGCAATCAGCCCCAGCATTTT
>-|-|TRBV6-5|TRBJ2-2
CASSFQTNTGELFF
TGTGCCAGCAGTTTTCAGACGAACACCGGGGAGCTGTTTTTT
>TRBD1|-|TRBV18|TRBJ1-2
CASSPLTGENSYGYTF
TGTGCCAGCTCACCACTCACAGGGGAGAATAGTTATGGCTACACCTTC
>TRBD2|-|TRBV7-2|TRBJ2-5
CASSVSGGQETQYF
TGTGCCAGCAGCGTTAGCGGGGGGCAAGAGACCCAGTACTTC
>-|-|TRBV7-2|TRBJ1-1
CASSLAGGVDTEAFF
TGTGCCAGCAGCTTAGCTGGAGGGGTGGACACTGAAGCTTTCTTT
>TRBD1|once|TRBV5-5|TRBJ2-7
CASSFLTGAYEQYF
TGTGCCAGCAGCTTCTTGACAGGGGCCTACGAGCAGTACTTC
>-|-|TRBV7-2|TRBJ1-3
CASSPWGMDAGNTIYF
TGTGCCAGCAGCCCCTGGGGCATGGATGCTGGAAACACCATATATTTT
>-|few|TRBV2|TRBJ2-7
CASSESQEAYYEQYF
TGTGCCAGCAGTGAGAGCCAAGAGGCTTACTACGAGCAGTACTTC
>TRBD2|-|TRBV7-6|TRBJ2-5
CASSKRGGGLGETQYF
TGTGCCAGCAGCAAAAGGGGCGGGGGGCTGGGAGAGACCCAGTACTTC
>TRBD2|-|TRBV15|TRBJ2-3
CATSRGLAGDTDTQYF
TGTGCCACCAGCAGAGGGCTAGCGGGGGACACAGATACGCAGTATTTT
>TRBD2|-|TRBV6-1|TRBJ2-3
CASSDWAGGSTDTQYF
TGTGCCAGCAGTGATTGGGCGGGGGGGAGCACAGATACGCAGTATTTT
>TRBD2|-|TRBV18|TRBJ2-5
CASSPRRSGGYQETQYF
TGTGCCAGCTCACCACGGAGGAGCGGGGGGTACCAAGAGACCCAGTACTTC
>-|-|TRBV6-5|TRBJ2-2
CASSWLETGELFF
TGTGCCAGCAGTTGGCTAGAGACCGGGGAGCTGTTTTTT
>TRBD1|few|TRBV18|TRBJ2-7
CASSQGAEVKQYF
TGTGCCAGCTCACAGGGGGCCGAGGTGAAGCAGTACTTC
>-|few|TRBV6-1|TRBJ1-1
CASSEANQGNTEAFF
TGTGCCAGCAGTGAAGCGAATCAGGGAAACACTGAAGCTTTCTTT
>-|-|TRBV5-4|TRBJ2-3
CASSFRGVTDTQYF
TGTGCCAGCAGCTTCAGGGGGGTCACAGATACGCAGTATTTT
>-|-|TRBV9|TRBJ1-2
CASSVARMGYTF
TGTGCCAGCAGCGTAGCTAGAATGGGCTACACCTTC
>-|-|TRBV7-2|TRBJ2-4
CASSPTGARVAKNIQYF
TGTGCCAGCAGCCCAACGGGAGCTCGAGTAGCCAAAAACATTCAGTACTTC
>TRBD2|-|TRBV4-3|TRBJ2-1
CASSQAERAGGGSLRQFF
TGCGCCAGCAGCCAAGCCGAACGAGCCGGGGGGGGATCTCTCCGGCAGTTCTTC
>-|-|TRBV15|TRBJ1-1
CATSRDPGDGTEAFF
TGTGCCACCAGCAGAGACCCAGGGGATGGGACTGAAGCTTTCTTT
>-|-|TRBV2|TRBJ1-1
CATGRLNTEAFF
TGTGCCACAGGCAGATTAAACACTGAAGCTTTCTTT
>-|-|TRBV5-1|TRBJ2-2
CASSIVGELFF
TGCGCCAGCAGTATCGTCGGGGAGCTGTTTTTT
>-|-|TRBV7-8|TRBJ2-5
CASSLGPAGNQETQYF
TGTGCCAGCAGCTTAGGTCCAGCGGGTAACCAAGAGACCCAGTACTTC
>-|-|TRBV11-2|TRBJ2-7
CASSLGGMGEQYF
TGTGCCAGCAGCTTAGGCGGGATGGGGGAGCAGTACTTC
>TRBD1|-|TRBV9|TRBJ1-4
CASSVWTGGNEKLFF
TGTGCCAGCAGCGTATGGACAGGGGGTAATGAAAAACTGTTTTTT
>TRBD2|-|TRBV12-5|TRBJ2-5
CASALLGLAGQETQYF
TGTGCTAGTGCTCTTCTGGGACTAGCGGGGCAAGAGACCCAGTACTTC
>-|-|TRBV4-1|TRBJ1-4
CASSLTGPPREKLFF
TGCGCCAGCAGCCTCACAGGGCCACCAAGGGAAAAACTGTTTTTT
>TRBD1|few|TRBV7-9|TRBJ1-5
CASSLGVDRGIHQPQHF
TGTGCCAGCAGCTTAGGGGTGGACAGGGGCATACATCAGCCCCAGCATTTT
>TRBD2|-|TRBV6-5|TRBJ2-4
CASSYSRGGNHIQYF
TGTGCCAGCAGTTACTCTCGGGGGGGGAATCACATTCAGTACTTC
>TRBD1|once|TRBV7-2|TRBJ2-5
CASSPDRGLMETQYF
TGTGCCAGCAGCCCAGACAGGGGGCTGATGGAGACCCAGTACTTC
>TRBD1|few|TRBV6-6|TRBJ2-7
CASTPRQGATYEQYF
TGTGCCAGCACCCCCCGGCAGGGGGCGACCTACGAGCAGTACTTC
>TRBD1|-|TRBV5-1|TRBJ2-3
CASSLAGTGKDTQYF
TGCGCCAGCAGCTTGGCGGGGACAGGGAAAGATACGCAGTATTTT
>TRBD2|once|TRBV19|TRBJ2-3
CASSTRTSGGPTDTQYF
TGTGCCAGTAGTACAAGGACTAGCGGGGGCCCCACAGATACGCAGTATTTT
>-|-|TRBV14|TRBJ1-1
CASSQDRGGTEAFF
TGTGCCAGCAGCCAAGATAGGGGGGGCACTGAAGCTTTCTTT
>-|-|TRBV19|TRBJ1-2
CATVQGFYGYTF
TGTGCCACAGTACAGGGCTTCTATGGCTACACCTTC
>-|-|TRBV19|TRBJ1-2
CASSKGDYGYTF
TGTGCCAGTAGCAAGGGAGACTATGGCTACACCTTC
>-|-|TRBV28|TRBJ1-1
CASSVGQLNTEAFF
TGTGCCAGCAGTGTGGGACAATTGAACACTGAAGCTTTCTTT
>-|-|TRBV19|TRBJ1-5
CASSIMGRGSNQPQHF
TGTGCCAGTAGTATAATGGGCAGGGGTAGCAATCAGCCCCAGCATTTT
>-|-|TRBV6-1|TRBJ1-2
CASSELDRGYGYTF
TGTGCCAGCAGTGAGCTGGACAGAGGTTATGGCTACACCTTC
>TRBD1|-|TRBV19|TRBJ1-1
CASSIDQRQGQPEAFF
TGTGCCAGTAGTATAGATCAGAGACAGGGACAACCTGAAGCTTTCTTT
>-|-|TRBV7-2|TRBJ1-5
CASSLGGSQPQHF
TGTGCCAGCAGCTTGGGGGGGAGTCAGCCCCAGCATTTT
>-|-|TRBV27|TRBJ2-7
CASTRGLGTRDYEQYF
TGTGCCAGCACAAGGGGGCTCGGGACTCGGGACTACGAGCAGTACTTC
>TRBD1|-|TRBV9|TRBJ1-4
CASSVETGGGEKLFF
TGTGCCAGCAGCGTAGAGACAGGGGGTGGGGAAAAACTGTTTTTT
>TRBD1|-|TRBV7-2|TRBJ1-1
CASSYGQVAEAFF
TGTGCCAGCAGCTACGGACAGGTGGCTGAAGCTTTCTTT
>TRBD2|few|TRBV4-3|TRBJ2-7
CASSQDIGSGKYEQYF
TGCGCCAGCAGCCAAGATATCGGCAGCGGGAAATACGAGCAGTACTTC
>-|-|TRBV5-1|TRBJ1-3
CASSPQSPLEPGNTIYF
TGCGCCAGCAGCCCCCAATCTCCTCTCGAGCCTGGAAACACCATATATTTT
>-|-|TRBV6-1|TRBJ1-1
CASILDRNTEAFF
TGTGCCAGCATTCTCGACAGGAACACTGAAGCTTTCTTT
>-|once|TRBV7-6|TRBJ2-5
CASSLGGPQETQYF
TGTGCCAGCAGCTTAGGGGGGCCCCAAGAGACCCAGTACTTC
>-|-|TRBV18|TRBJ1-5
CASSPGGRDQPQHF
TGTGCCAGCTCACCCGGGGGGCGGGATCAGCCCCAGCATTTT
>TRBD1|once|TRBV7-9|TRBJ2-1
CASSKQGARSNEQFF
TGTGCCAGCAGCAAACAGGGGGCGCGGAGCAATGAGCAGTTCTTC
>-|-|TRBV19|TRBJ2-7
CASSRTAGLGGEQYF
TGTGCCAGTAGTAGGACTGCGGGCCTGGGGGGTGAGCAGTACTTC
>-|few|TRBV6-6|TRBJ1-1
CASSYSEGTEAFF
TGTGCCAGCAGTTACTCGGAGGGGACTGAAGCTTTCTTT
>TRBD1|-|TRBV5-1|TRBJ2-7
CASRDRDHEQYF
TGCGCCAGCAGGGACAGGGACCACGAGCAGTACTTC
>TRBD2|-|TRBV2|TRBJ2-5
CASREASGRRRDF
TGTGCCAGCAGGGAGGCTAGCGGCCGAAGAAGGGACTTC
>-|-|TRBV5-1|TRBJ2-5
CASSLARGAGETQYF
TGCGCCAGCAGCTTGGCCAGGGGCGCGGGAGAGACCCAGTACTTC
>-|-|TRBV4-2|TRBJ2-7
CASSQDFREQYF
TGTGCCAGCAGCCAAGACTTTCGGGAGCAGTACTTC
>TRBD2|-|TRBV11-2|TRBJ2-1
CASSSGLAGINEQFF
TGTGCCAGCAGCTCCGGACTAGCGGGGATCAATGAGCAGTTCTTC
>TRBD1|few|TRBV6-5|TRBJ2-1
CASSLNRGEQFF
TGTGCCAGCAGCCTAAACAGGGGAGAGCAGTTCTTC
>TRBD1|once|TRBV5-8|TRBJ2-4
CASSQRQGSYGIQYF
TGTGCCAGCAGCCAACGACAGGGCTCCTACGGCATTCAGTACTTC